This T cell receptor (beta chain) is drawn from a study of blood T cell repertoires in COVID-19. As for the study in general: From the United States, Italy and Spain came samples of acute and convalescent COVID-19. PBMCs, B-cell-depleted T cells, or T cells were the source of the cDNA or gDNA that made up the material.

In germline, CDR1 is SGHRS, CDR2 YFSETQ. This CDR3 has 14 amino acids. V lost 2 bases and J 8 bases, leaving 11 bases between the germline ends. Per the original data handling: Researchers report that nucleated cell counts were estimated from reference gene primer amplification. Some clones are missing from TCRdb's copy, which holds only in-frame ones; the method was immunoSEQ multiplex PCR. V, J and clone size are those of that table, while D and trimming were read from the DNA. The table lists about 100,000 clones, approximately 90% of them singletons. This chain joins TRBV5-1 and TRBJ1-6; no definite D call. This TCR derives from a man between 60 and 75 years old with acute or convalescent COVID-19. The sample consisted of peripheral blood. This CDR3 reads CASSLNKADSPLHF. The DNA of the CDR3 is TGCGCCAGCAGCTTAAACAAAGCGGATTCACCCCTCCACTTT.